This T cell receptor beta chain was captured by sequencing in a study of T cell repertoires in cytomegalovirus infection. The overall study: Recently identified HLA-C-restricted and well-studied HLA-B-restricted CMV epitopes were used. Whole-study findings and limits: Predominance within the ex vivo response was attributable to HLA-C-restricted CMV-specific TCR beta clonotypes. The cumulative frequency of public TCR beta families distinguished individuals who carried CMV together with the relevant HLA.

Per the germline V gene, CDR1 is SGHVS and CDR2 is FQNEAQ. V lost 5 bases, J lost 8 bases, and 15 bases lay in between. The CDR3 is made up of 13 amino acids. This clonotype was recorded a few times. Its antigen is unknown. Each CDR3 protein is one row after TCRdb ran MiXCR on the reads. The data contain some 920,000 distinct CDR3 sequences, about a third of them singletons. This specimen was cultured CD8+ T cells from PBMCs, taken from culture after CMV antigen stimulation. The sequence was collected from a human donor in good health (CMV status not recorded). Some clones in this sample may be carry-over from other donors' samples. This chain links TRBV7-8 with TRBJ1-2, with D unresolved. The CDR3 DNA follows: TGTGCCAGCAGCCCGAGAGCAACTGGGGGCTACACCTTC. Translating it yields CASSPRATGGYTF. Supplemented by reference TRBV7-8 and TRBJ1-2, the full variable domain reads GAGVSQSPRYKVAKRGQDVALRCDPISGHVSLFWYQQALGQGPEFLTYFQNEAQLDKSGLPSDRFFAERPEGSVSTLKIQRTQQEDSAVYLCASSPRATGGYTFGSGTRLTVV.